Each of the 23 T cell receptor beta chains below was sequenced from the same sample in a study of T cell responses to AZD1222 COVID-19 vaccine. Here immunoSEQ multiplex PCR was the method, and the copy in TCRdb shows in-frame clones only, minus some. This table has 150,000 or so clones, 89% appearing once. Material: peripheral blood, obtained on day 0 of AZD1222 vaccination. These receptors were taken from an adult in good health.

V gene TRBV18 combines with J gene TRBJ1-5, with 8 positions matching TRBD1. V lost 3 bases to trimming and J lost 6 bases; unmatched junction nucleotides: 7. Germline values: CDR1 KGHSH, CDR2 LQKENI. This CDR3 region has 15 residues. CDR3 DNA sequence: TGTGCCAGCTCACCGACAGGGGAGGGAAGTCAGCCCCAGCATTTT. Residues: CASSPTGEGSQPQHF.

The genes are TRBV11-3 and TRBJ1-1, with D possibly matching TRBD1 (5 bases). The CDR3 runs to 14 residues. Deletions cut 3 bases from V and 1 base from J, with 9 bases between. The germline CDR1 and CDR2 sequences are SGHNT and YENEEA. Written as DNA, the CDR3 is TGTGCCAGCAGCTTTAACAGGAGGAACACTGAAGCTTTCTTT. Translating it yields CASSFNRRNTEAFF. Based on the CDR3 plus reference TRBV11-3 and TRBJ1-1, the full variable domain is EAGVVQSPRYKIIEKKQPVAFWCNPISGHNTLYWYLQNLGQGPELLIRYENEEAVDDSQLPKDRFSAERLKGVDSTLKIQPAELGDSAVYLCASSFNRRNTEAFFGQGTRLTVV.

V gene TRBV6-5 combines with J gene TRBJ2-2; D is unclear. Germline CDR1 is MNHEY and CDR2 is SVGAGI. V was clipped by 6 bases and J by 6 bases, with 11 bases between them. The CDR3 extends over 13 amino acids. CDR3 sequence reads: CASRMTWAGELFF. The CDR3 bases are TGTGCCAGCAGAATGACATGGGCCGGGGAGCTGTTTTTT.

The chain combines TRBV28 with TRBJ2-5; tentatively, D is TRBD1 (6 bases). The V end was cut by 5 bases, the J end by 4 bases, with 17 bases between. This CDR3 is 15 amino acids long. Germline CDR1 is MDHEN and CDR2 is SYDVKM. CDR3 bases: TGTGCCAGCAGTCCCTCAGGGGCGACGAGAGAGACCCAGTACTTC. Translating gives CASSPSGATRETQYF.

In this sample, this clone is medium-sized. This chain links TRBV6-1 with TRBJ2-5; D not certain. V shed 3 bases and J shed 5 bases, with 10 bases lying between them. The CDR3 spans 13 residues. Germline V lookup: CDR1 MNHNS, CDR2 SASEGT. The CDR3: CASSDKDWETQYF. Here the CDR3 DNA reads TGTGCCAGCAGTGATAAGGATTGGGAGACCCAGTACTTC.

The chain links TRBV7-3 to TRBJ2-2; D call uncertain. Trimming removed 4 bases at V and 2 bases at J, with 5 bases between. The CDR3 is 13 residues long. Per germline, CDR1 SGHTA and CDR2 FQGTGA. The CDR3 sequence is CASSSENTGELFF. The CDR3 nucleotides are TGTGCCAGCAGCTCAGAAAACACCGGGGAGCTGTTTTTT.

The chain uses TRBV6-5 and TRBJ2-2; tentative D call: TRBD1 (5 bases). The length of the CDR3 is 15 residues. Deletions cut 5 bases from V and 3 bases from J, with 13 bases between. Germline V gives CDR1 MNHEY, CDR2 SVGAGI. CDR3 loop: CASSPHDRYTGELFF. CDR3 sequence (DNA): TGTGCCAGCAGTCCCCACGACAGATACACCGGGGAGCTGTTTTTT.

This chain links TRBV4-1 with TRBJ2-7; TRBD2 agrees at 8 bases. The CDR3 consists of 20 residues. The germline CDR1 and CDR2 sequences are MGHRA and YSYEKL. V lost 6 bases and J lost 3; bases outside the gene matches: 25. CDR3 sequence reads: CASRPITSGTGVGSLYEQYF. The DNA of the CDR3 is TGCGCCAGCAGACCGATTACTAGCGGCACGGGAGTGGGATCCCTCTACGAGCAGTACTTC.

Comment on this clone: Compared with germline, one end of the junction differs, possibly owing to a read error. The same CDR3 can be traced to other DNA sequences in this sample. V usage is TRBV9 and J usage is TRBJ2-1; tentatively, D is TRBD1 or TRBD2 (5 bases each). CDR1 is SGDLS, CDR2 YYNGEE, per germline. The CDR3 is made up of 16 amino acids. The CDR3 sequence: CASSVQRKFSRDEQFF. The CDR3 DNA follows: TGTGCCAGTAGCGTACAGCGGAAGTTCTCCAGGGATGAGCAGTTCTTC.

This rearrangement joins TRBV13 to TRBJ1-4, with D unclear. The germline V and J ends were trimmed by 0 bases and 4 bases, with 9 bases remaining between them. Per germline, CDR1 PRHDT and CDR2 FYEKMQ (reference sequence). The CDR3 sequence is 15 residues long. The CDR3 is CASSLGGRSNEKLFF. Written as DNA, the CDR3 is TGTGCCAGCAGCTTAGGCGGACGGAGTAATGAAAAACTGTTTTTT.

This rearrangement joins TRBV6-2 or TRBV6-3 to TRBJ2-2; 8 nucleotides line up with TRBD1. Germline trimming cut 6 bases from V and 8 bases from J; bases unmatched to any gene: 14. The CDR3 has 16 amino acids. From germline, CDR1 is MNHEY and CDR2 SVGEGT. The CDR3 DNA sequence: TGTGCCAGCAGCAACTCCCCTCGGACAGGGAGAGGGGAGCTGTTTTTT. Translation gives CASSNSPRTGRGELFF.

The chain carries TRBV5-5 and TRBJ1-5; 12 bases match TRBD1. After removal of 5 bases from V and 2 bases from J, the junction contained 14 bases not matched to a gene. Germline assignment: CDR1 SGHKS and CDR2 YYEKEE (reference sequence). This CDR3 is 19 amino acids long. In DNA form, the CDR3 reads TGTGCCAGCAGGAATTTCCCGGGACAGGGGGCTATCGGCAATCAGCCCCAGCATTTT. Protein product: CASRNFPGQGAIGNQPQHF.

V is TRBV6-5 and J is TRBJ1-2; possible D gene TRBD1, 5 bases. The CDR3 runs 15 residues. The V gene lost 0 bases and the J gene lost 4 bases, with 12 bases spanning the gap. Germline CDR1 reads MNHEY; CDR2 reads SVGAGI. CDR3 amino acids: CASSYSGRDGYGYTF. Written as DNA, the CDR3 is TGTGCCAGCAGTTACTCGGGCAGGGACGGCTATGGCTACACCTTC.

V gene TRBV5-1 combines with J gene TRBJ2-7; 9 bases map to TRBD2. CDR3 length: 17 amino acids. Trimming cost V 0 bases and J 5 bases; bases outside gene matches: 12. Germline V gene sequence: CDR1 SGHRS, CDR2 YFSETQ. The CDR3 loop is CASSLAGSGGKGHEQYF. In nucleotides, the CDR3 is TGCGCCAGCAGCTTGGCGGGTAGCGGGGGAAAGGGCCACGAGCAGTACTTC.

This clone has more than one count but fewer than ten. The chain joins TRBV19 to TRBJ2-1, with D possibly being TRBD2 (5 bases). CDR1 is LNHDA and CDR2 is SQIVND in the germline V gene (reference sequence). The CDR3 runs to 13 residues. V shed 6 bases and J shed 6 bases, with 12 bases lying between them. CDR3 sequence (DNA): TGTGCCAGTAGCCCCCGGCGGGTCAATGAGCAGTTCTTC. Protein product: CASSPRRVNEQFF.

This clone occurred once. The chain uses TRBV5-1 and TRBJ1-2, with 8 nucleotides matching TRBD1. The V segment lost 4 bases and the J segment 12 bases; nucleotides outside the gene matches: 11. This CDR3 comprises 13 residues. Germline CDR1 is SGHRS and CDR2 is YFSETQ. For the CDR3, the DNA is TGCGCCAGCAGCGTCGCGACAGGGGAACACCACACCTTC. Protein product: CASSVATGEHHTF.

This rearrangement joins TRBV7-9 to TRBJ2-5, with 10 bases matching TRBD2. Trimming removed 5 bases from V and 6 bases from J; junction bases left unmatched: 3. The CDR3 length is 13 residues. Germline CDR1 is SEHNR and CDR2 is FQNEAQ (reference sequence). The CDR3 loop is CASSGTSVKTQYF. CDR3 bases: TGTGCCAGCAGCGGGACTAGCGTTAAGACCCAGTACTTC.

The chain has TRBV19 and TRBJ2-3, with D maybe TRBD1 (7 bases). The V gene's germline CDR1 is LNHDA and CDR2 SQIVND (reference sequence). The V end was cut by 6 bases, the J end by 0 bases, with 19 bases between. The CDR3 covers 17 residues. CDR3 sequence (DNA): TGTGCCAGTAGCCCACTCAGGGGGAGGACGAGCACAGATACGCAGTATTTT. Amino acids: CASSPLRGRTSTDTQYF.

As concerns this clone: At the DNA level, this CDR3 is encoded by other sequences in the same sample as well. The genes are TRBV29-1 and TRBJ2-5, with D possibly matching TRBD2 (5 bases). The CDR3 totals 10 residues. Trimming removed 6 bases from V and 5 bases from J, with 7 bases in between. Germline V gene lookup returns CDR1 SQVTM and CDR2 ANQGSEA. For the CDR3, the DNA is TGCAGCGTCGGCGGGGAGACCCAGTACTTC. It specifies CSVGGETQYF. The full variable domain, completed using reference TRBV29-1 and TRBJ2-5, is SAVISQKPSRDICQRGTSLTIQCQVDSQVTMMFWYRQQPGQSLTLIATANQGSEATYESGFVIDKFPISRPNLTFSTLTVSNMSPEDSSIYLCSVGGETQYFGPGTRLLVL.

The gene calls are TRBV24-1 and TRBJ2-3; D is undetermined. V dropped 2 bases and J dropped 0 bases, with 8 bases sitting between them. The CDR3 spans 15 residues. Germline V CDR1 and CDR2: KGHDR, SFDVKD. This CDR3 is CATSDSLTSTDTQYF. Written as DNA, the CDR3 is TGTGCCACCAGTGATTCTCTAACTAGCACAGATACGCAGTATTTT.

The chain is built from TRBV6-2 or TRBV6-3 and TRBJ1-2; TRBD1 agrees at 7 bases. Germline CDR1 MNHEY, CDR2 SVGEGT. The CDR3 length is 13 residues. Trimming took 5 bases from V and 5 from J; bases not matched to a gene: 5. CDR3 sequence: CASSRTGPYGYTF. The CDR3 nucleotides are TGTGCCAGCAGTCGGACAGGACCTTATGGCTACACCTTC.

This chain connects TRBV6-5 to TRBJ2-1; 15 bases are shared with TRBD2. The germline CDR1 and CDR2 sequences are MNHEY and SVGAGI. Unmatched junction bases numbered 6, after V lost 6 bases and J lost 9 bases. The CDR3 covers 15 residues. The CDR3 loop is CASSFKGLAGGEQFF. The CDR3, as DNA: TGTGCCAGCAGCTTTAAGGGACTAGCGGGAGGTGAGCAGTTCTTC.

The chain carries TRBV15 and TRBJ1-5, with D unclear. The CDR3 is made up of 13 amino acids. The germline V gene has CDR1 LNHNV and CDR2 YYDKDF (reference sequence). Trimming stripped 0 bases from V and 7 bases from J, with 7 bases between. The CDR3 bases are TGTGCCACCAGCAGAGATAAGGGACAGCCCCAGCATTTT. It codes for CATSRDKGQPQHF.